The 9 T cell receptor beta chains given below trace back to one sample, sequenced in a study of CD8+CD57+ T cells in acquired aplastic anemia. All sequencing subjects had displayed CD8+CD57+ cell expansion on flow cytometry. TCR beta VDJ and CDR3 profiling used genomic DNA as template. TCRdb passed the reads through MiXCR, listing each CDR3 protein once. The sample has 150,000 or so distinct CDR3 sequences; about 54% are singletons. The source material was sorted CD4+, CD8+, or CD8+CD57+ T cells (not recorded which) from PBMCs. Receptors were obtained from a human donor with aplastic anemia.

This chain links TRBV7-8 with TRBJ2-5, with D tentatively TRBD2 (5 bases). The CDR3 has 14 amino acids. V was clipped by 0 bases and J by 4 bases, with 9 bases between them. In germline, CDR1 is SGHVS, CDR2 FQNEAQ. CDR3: CASSLAGVGETQYF. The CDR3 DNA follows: TGTGCCAGCAGCTTAGCGGGAGTTGGAGAGACCCAGTACTTC.

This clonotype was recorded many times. The CDR3 nucleotides are TGTGCCAGCAGCCCTATCCGACAGGGCGCCTACAATGAGCAGTTCTTC. Residues: CASSPIRQGAYNEQFF. The rearrangement joins TRBV7-9 to TRBJ2-1; 7 bases align to TRBD1. Per germline, CDR1 SEHNR and CDR2 FQNEAQ (reference sequence). After removal of 5 bases from V and 2 bases from J, the junction contained 9 bases not matched to a gene. CDR3 length: 16 amino acids.

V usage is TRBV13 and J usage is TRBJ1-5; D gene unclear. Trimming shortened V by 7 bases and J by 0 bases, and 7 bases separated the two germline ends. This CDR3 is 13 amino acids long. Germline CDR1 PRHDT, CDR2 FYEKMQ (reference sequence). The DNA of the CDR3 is TGTGCCAGCACCAAATATAGCAATCAGCCCCAGCATTTT. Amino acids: CASTKYSNQPQHF.

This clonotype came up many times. CDR3 nucleotides: TGTGCCAGCAGCTTCAACATGAACACTGAAGCTTTCTTT. It is translated as CASSFNMNTEAFF. The chain employs TRBV7-7 and TRBJ1-1; no clear D gene. V gave up 3 bases and J gave up 0 bases, with 5 bases separating them. The CDR3 spans 13 residues. Germline V gene data show CDR1 as SSHAT and CDR2 as FNYEAQ (reference sequence).

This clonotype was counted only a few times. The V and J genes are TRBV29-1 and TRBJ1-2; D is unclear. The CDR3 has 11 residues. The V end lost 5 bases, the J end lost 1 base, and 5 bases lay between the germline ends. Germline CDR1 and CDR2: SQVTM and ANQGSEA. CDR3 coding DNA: TGCAGCGTTCAATATAACTATGGCTACACCTTC. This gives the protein CSVQYNYGYTF.

The CDR3: CASSLESSAPQHF. The DNA for the CDR3 is TGTGCCAGCAGCTTAGAGTCCTCGGCGCCCCAGCATTTT. This chain links TRBV11-3 with TRBJ1-5; D call uncertain. From germline, CDR1 is SGHNT and CDR2 YENEEA. Trimming took 0 bases from V and 9 from J, leaving 9 bases between them. This CDR3 has 13 residues.

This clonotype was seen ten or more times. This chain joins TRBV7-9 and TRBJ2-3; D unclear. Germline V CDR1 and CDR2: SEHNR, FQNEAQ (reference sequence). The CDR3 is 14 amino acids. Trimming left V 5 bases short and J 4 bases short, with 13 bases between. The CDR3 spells CASSPPVGPDTQYF. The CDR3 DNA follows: TGTGCCAGCAGCCCTCCCGTCGGGCCAGATACGCAGTATTTT.

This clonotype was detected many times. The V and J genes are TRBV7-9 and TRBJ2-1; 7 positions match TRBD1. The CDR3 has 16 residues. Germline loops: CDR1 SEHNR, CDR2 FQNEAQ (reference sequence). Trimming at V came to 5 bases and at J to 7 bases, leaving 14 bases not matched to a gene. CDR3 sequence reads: CASSPTGTATRNEQFF. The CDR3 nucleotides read TGTGCCAGCAGCCCAACTGGGACAGCTACTAGGAATGAGCAGTTCTTC.

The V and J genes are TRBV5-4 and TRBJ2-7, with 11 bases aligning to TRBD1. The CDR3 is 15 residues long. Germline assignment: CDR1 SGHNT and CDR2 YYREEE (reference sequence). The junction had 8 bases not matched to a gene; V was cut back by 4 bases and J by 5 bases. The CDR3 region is CASSQGTGGIDEQYF. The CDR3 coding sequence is TGTGCCAGCAGCCAGGGGACAGGGGGAATCGACGAGCAGTACTTC.